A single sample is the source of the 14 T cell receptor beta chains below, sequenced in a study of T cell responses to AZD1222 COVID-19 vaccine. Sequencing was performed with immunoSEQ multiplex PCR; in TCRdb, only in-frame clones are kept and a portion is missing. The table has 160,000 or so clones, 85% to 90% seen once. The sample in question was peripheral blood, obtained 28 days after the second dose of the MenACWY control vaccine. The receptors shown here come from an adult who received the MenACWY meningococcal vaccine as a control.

The CDR3 protein is CASSLRAERKLFF. In nucleotides, the CDR3 is TGTGCCAGCAGTTTACGGGCAGAGCGAAAACTGTTTTTT. The chain joins TRBV27 to TRBJ1-4; D call uncertain. Germline CDR1 MNHEY, CDR2 SMNVEV (reference sequence). The length of the CDR3 is 13 residues. The V gene lost 2 bases and the J gene lost 10 bases, with 11 bases spanning the gap.

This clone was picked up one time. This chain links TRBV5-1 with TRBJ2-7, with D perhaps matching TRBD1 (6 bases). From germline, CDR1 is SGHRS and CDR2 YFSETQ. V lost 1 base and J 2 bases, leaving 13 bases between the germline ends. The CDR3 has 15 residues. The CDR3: CASSLLGTPTYEQYF. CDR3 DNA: TGCGCCAGCAGCTTGTTAGGGACACCAACCTACGAGCAGTACTTC.

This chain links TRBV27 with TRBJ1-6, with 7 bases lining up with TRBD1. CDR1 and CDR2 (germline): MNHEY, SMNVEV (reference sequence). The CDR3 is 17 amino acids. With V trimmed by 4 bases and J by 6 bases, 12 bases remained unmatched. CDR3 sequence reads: CASSSALTGASNSPLHF. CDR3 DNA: TGTGCCAGCAGTTCGGCCTTAACAGGGGCTTCTAATTCACCCCTCCACTTT.

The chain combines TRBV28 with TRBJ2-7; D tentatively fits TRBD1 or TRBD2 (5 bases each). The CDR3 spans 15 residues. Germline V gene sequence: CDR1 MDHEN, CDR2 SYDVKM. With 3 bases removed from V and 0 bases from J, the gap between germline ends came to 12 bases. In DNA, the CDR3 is TGTGCCAGCAGTTTTACGGGGCAAAGCTCCTACGAGCAGTACTTC. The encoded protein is CASSFTGQSSYEQYF. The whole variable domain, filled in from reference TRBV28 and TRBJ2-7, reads DVKVTQSSRYLVKRTGEKVFLECVQDMDHENMFWYRQDPGLGLRLIYFSYDVKMKEKGDIPEGYSVSREKKERFSLILESASTNQTSMYLCASSFTGQSSYEQYFGPGTRLTVT.

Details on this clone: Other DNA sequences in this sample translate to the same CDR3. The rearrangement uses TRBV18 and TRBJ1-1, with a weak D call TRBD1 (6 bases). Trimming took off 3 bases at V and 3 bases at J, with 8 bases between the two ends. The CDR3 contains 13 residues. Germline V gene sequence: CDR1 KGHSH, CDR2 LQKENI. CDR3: CASSPNRDTEAFF. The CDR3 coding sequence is TGTGCCAGCTCACCCAACAGGGACACTGAAGCTTTCTTT.

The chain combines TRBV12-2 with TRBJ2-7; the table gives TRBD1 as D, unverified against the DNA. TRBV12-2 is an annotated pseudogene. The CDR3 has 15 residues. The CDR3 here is CASRFNGHPRHEQYF. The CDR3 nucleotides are TGTGCAAGTCGGTTTAACGGACACCCAAGACACGAGCAGTACTTC.

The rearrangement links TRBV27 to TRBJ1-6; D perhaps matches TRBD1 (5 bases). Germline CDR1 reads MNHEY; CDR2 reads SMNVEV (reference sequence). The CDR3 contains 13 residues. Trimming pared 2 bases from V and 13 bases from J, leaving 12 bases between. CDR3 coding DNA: TGTGCCAGCAGTTTACCAGGGAGGACTCCCCTCCACTTT. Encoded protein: CASSLPGRTPLHF.

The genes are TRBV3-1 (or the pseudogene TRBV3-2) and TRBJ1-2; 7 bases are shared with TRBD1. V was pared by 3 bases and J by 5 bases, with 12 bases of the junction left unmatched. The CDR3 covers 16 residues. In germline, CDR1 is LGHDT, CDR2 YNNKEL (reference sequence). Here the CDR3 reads CASSQSETDRTYGYTF. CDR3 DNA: TGTGCCAGCAGCCAGTCGGAAACGGACAGGACTTATGGCTACACCTTC.

CDR3 residues: CASSYREYGYEQYF. CDR3 nucleotides: TGTGCCAGCAGTTATAGGGAGTACGGCTACGAGCAGTACTTC. The chain has TRBV6-5 and TRBJ2-7, with D possibly TRBD2 on 5 matching bases. The V gene lost 3 bases and the J gene lost 3 bases, with 12 bases spanning the gap. Germline values: CDR1 MNHEY, CDR2 SVGAGI. The CDR3 is 14 residues long.

CDR3 in DNA: TGTGCCAGCAGTGAATACCTAGTTCACAATGAGCAGTTCTTC. This translates into CASSEYLVHNEQFF. The rearrangement joins TRBV25-1 to TRBJ2-1; D is uncertain. CDR3 size: 14 residues. Per the germline V gene, CDR1 is MGHDK and CDR2 is SYGVNS. V was cut by 0 bases and J by 5 bases, with 8 bases left in between.

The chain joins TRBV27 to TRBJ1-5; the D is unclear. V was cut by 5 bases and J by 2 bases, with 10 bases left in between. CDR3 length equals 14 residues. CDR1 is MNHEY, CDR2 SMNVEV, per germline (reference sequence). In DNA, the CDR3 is TGTGCCAGCAGTCCCCGTTGGGGCAATCAGCCCCAGCATTTT. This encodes CASSPRWGNQPQHF.

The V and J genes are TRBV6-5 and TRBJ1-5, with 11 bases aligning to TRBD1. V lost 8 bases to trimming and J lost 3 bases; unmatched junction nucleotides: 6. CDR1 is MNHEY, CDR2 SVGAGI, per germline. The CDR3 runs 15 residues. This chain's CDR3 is CASADRGLNNQPQHF. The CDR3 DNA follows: TGTGCCAGCGCGGACAGGGGGCTTAACAATCAGCCCCAGCATTTT.

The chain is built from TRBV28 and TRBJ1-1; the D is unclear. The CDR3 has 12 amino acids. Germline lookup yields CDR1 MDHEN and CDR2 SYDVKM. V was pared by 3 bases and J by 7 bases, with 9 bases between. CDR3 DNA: TGTGCCAGCAGTTTCGGGGTAATTGAAGCTTTCTTT. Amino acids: CASSFGVIEAFF.

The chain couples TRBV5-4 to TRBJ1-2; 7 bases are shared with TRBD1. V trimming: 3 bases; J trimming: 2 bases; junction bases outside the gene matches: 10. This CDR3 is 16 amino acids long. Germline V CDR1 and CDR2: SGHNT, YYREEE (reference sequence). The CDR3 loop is CASSWGQPNGNYGYTF. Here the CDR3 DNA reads TGTGCCAGCAGCTGGGGACAGCCTAATGGAAACTATGGCTACACCTTC.